Listed below are T cell receptor beta chains from one sample, sequenced in a study of shared clonotypes between healthy human individuals. The protocol was immunoSEQ multiplex PCR, while the TCRdb copy is restricted to in-frame clones and leaves out a portion. This sample carries 550,000 to 800,000 clones, around 90% of them seen once, and the ten largest clones take more than 30%. Source material: memory CD8+ T cells from PBMCs. The receptors originated from a man between 18 and 29 years old in good health. Some clones in this sample may be carry-over from other donors' samples. Each CDR3 is given with its conserved first and last residue. A D gene is named only where the DNA matches it firmly. Clone size is not always given. Where it is, it says once, few, many or a class for expanded clones.

J gene: TRBJ1-2
V gene: TRBV28
clone size: -
D gene: -
CDR3 DNA: TGTGCCAGCAGTGCAACAGGGAGAGGGTATGGCTACACCTTC
CDR3 protein: CASSATGRGYGYTF

J gene: TRBJ2-1
V gene: TRBV7-8
clone size: -
D gene: -
CDR3 DNA: TGTGCCAGCCTCCCAGAGGGCCTAGAGGGTGAGCAGTTCTTC
CDR3 protein: CASLPEGLEGEQFF

J gene: TRBJ2-7
V gene: TRBV27
clone size: -
D gene: -
CDR3 DNA: TGTGCCAGCAGTCCGTCCCCTAGCTACGAGCAGTACTTC
CDR3 protein: CASSPSPSYEQYF

J gene: TRBJ2-2
V gene: TRBV30
clone size: -
D gene: TRBD1
CDR3 DNA: TGTGCCTGGACCTCGGACAGGGGGGTCACCGGGGAGCTGTTTTTT
CDR3 protein: CAWTSDRGVTGELFF

J gene: TRBJ2-1
V gene: TRBV7-9
clone size: -
D gene: -
CDR3 DNA: TGTGCCAGCAGGCAGGGGAGCTCCTACAATGAGCAGTTCTTC
CDR3 protein: CASRQGSSYNEQFF

J gene: TRBJ2-3
V gene: TRBV9
clone size: -
D gene: TRBD1
CDR3 DNA: TGTGCCAGCAGCGTCGAAGGGACAGGGGGTTGGACAGATACGCAGTATTTT
CDR3 protein: CASSVEGTGGWTDTQYF

J gene: TRBJ2-3
V gene: TRBV5-1
clone size: -
D gene: TRBD1
CDR3 DNA: TGCGCCAGCATCCCTAGATTGAGGACAGGGGCAACAGATACGCAGTATTTT
CDR3 protein: CASIPRLRTGATDTQYF

J gene: TRBJ2-1
V gene: TRBV5-1
clone size: -
D gene: -
CDR3 DNA: TGCGCCAGCAGCAGTGACAGGTACGAGCAGTTCTTC
CDR3 protein: CASSSDRYEQFF

J gene: TRBJ2-1
V gene: TRBV6-1
clone size: -
D gene: -
CDR3 DNA: TGTGCCAGCAGTGCCCTGGTCGGGACCTACAATGAGCAGTTCTTC
CDR3 protein: CASSALVGTYNEQFF

J gene: TRBJ2-3
V gene: TRBV13
clone size: -
D gene: TRBD2
CDR3 DNA: TGTGCCAGCAGCTTAGGCCTAGCGGGGAGCACAGATACGCAGTATTTT
CDR3 protein: CASSLGLAGSTDTQYF

J gene: TRBJ2-1
V gene: TRBV30
clone size: -
D gene: -
CDR3 DNA: TGTGCCTGGAGGCCGGACTACCTATACAATGAGCAGTTCTTC
CDR3 protein: CAWRPDYLYNEQFF

J gene: TRBJ2-1
V gene: TRBV6-6
clone size: once
D gene: -
CDR3 DNA: TGTGCCAGCAGTGATGGGGTGGTCTCCTACAATGAGCAGTTCTTC
CDR3 protein: CASSDGVVSYNEQFF

J gene: TRBJ1-4
V gene: TRBV7-9
clone size: -
D gene: -
CDR3 DNA: TGTGCCAGCACCATACCCGACAGATCCCCTAATGAAAAACTGTTTTTT
CDR3 protein: CASTIPDRSPNEKLFF

J gene: TRBJ1-1
V gene: TRBV9
clone size: -
D gene: TRBD1
CDR3 DNA: TGTGCCAGCAGCCACCTACAGGGGGTTTTCACTGAAGCTTTCTTT
CDR3 protein: CASSHLQGVFTEAFF

J gene: TRBJ1-1
V gene: TRBV28
clone size: -
D gene: -
CDR3 DNA: TGTGCCAGCACCCCCCACTACACACCTGAAGCTTTCTTT
CDR3 protein: CASTPHYTPEAFF

J gene: TRBJ2-5
V gene: TRBV5-6
clone size: -
D gene: -
CDR3 DNA: TGTGCCAGCAGCACCGAAGCAGTTTGGATACAAGAGACCCAGTACTTC
CDR3 protein: CASSTEAVWIQETQYF

J gene: TRBJ1-1
V gene: TRBV2
clone size: few
D gene: -
CDR3 DNA: TGTGCCAGCAGCGAGCTTCCGGAGGCAGTCACTGAAGCTTTCTTT
CDR3 protein: CASSELPEAVTEAFF

J gene: TRBJ1-6
V gene: TRBV4-1
clone size: once
D gene: TRBD1
CDR3 DNA: TGCGCCAGTTCAACAGGGGGCTCCTATAATTCACCCCTCCACTTT
CDR3 protein: CASSTGGSYNSPLHF

J gene: TRBJ2-7
V gene: TRBV7-9
clone size: -
D gene: TRBD2
CDR3 DNA: TGTGCCAGCAGCTCCGGACTAGCGCCCAAGCAGTACTTC
CDR3 protein: CASSSGLAPKQYF

J gene: TRBJ2-5
V gene: TRBV4-1
clone size: -
D gene: TRBD1
CDR3 DNA: TGCGCCAGCAGCCAAGCGGACAGGGTCTTCGGAGAGACCCAGTACTTC
CDR3 protein: CASSQADRVFGETQYF

J gene: TRBJ2-7
V gene: TRBV28
clone size: -
D gene: -
CDR3 DNA: TGTGCCAGCAGTTTTTTTGGGGGCGCAGGGTTCGAGCAGTACTTC
CDR3 protein: CASSFFGGAGFEQYF

J gene: TRBJ2-7
V gene: TRBV19
clone size: -
D gene: -
CDR3 DNA: TGTGCCAGTAGTATAGATCTCGAACAGATCTACGAGCAGTACTTC
CDR3 protein: CASSIDLEQIYEQYF

J gene: TRBJ1-5
V gene: TRBV28
clone size: -
D gene: -
CDR3 DNA: TGTGCCAGCAGTGATCCAGGGAGCAATCAGCCCCAGCATTTT
CDR3 protein: CASSDPGSNQPQHF

J gene: TRBJ2-1
V gene: TRBV7-8
clone size: -
D gene: TRBD2
CDR3 DNA: TGTGCCAGCAACTCTTTGGGGGAGGGTAACAATGAGCAGTTCTTC
CDR3 protein: CASNSLGEGNNEQFF

J gene: TRBJ2-7
V gene: TRBV25-1
clone size: -
D gene: -
CDR3 DNA: TGTGCCAGCAGTGAATCTGGGAACGGGAACGAGCAGTACTTC
CDR3 protein: CASSESGNGNEQYF

J gene: TRBJ2-7
V gene: TRBV14
clone size: -
D gene: -
CDR3 DNA: TGTGCCAGCAGCCAAGCCCCTGGGGGGCTCTACGAGCAGTACTTC
CDR3 protein: CASSQAPGGLYEQYF

J gene: TRBJ2-7
V gene: TRBV10-1
clone size: -
D gene: -
CDR3 DNA: TGCGCCAGCAGTACTGTTCGGAGGGTATACGAGCAGTACTTC
CDR3 protein: CASSTVRRVYEQYF

J gene: TRBJ2-7
V gene: TRBV13
clone size: -
D gene: -
CDR3 DNA: TGTGCCAGCAGCTCAGGGCAGAGCTACGAGCAGTACTTC
CDR3 protein: CASSSGQSYEQYF

J gene: TRBJ2-3
V gene: TRBV9
clone size: -
D gene: -
CDR3 DNA: TGTGCCAGCAGCGAAGTGGGCGGGATTGGAGATACGCAGTATTTT
CDR3 protein: CASSEVGGIGDTQYF

J gene: TRBJ2-2
V gene: TRBV10-1
clone size: -
D gene: TRBD2
CDR3 DNA: TGCGCCACTGGGACTAGCGGGAGAGGAGGCGGGGAGCTGTTTTTT
CDR3 protein: CATGTSGRGGGELFF

J gene: TRBJ2-2
V gene: TRBV16
clone size: -
D gene: -
CDR3 DNA: TGTGCCAGCAGCCGACTAATAAGGGGAACCGGGGAGCTGTTTTTT
CDR3 protein: CASSRLIRGTGELFF

J gene: TRBJ1-5
V gene: TRBV7-9
clone size: -
D gene: -
CDR3 DNA: TGTGCCACTTCCGATGATGGGGTCCTGGGGAGAAATCAGCCCCAGCATTTT
CDR3 protein: CATSDDGVLGRNQPQHF

J gene: TRBJ1-2
V gene: TRBV6-5
clone size: -
D gene: -
CDR3 DNA: TGTGCCAGCAGTTACTCGACGGGGGGCCGTCTCTATGGCTACACCTTC
CDR3 protein: CASSYSTGGRLYGYTF

J gene: TRBJ2-2
V gene: TRBV6-1
clone size: -
D gene: TRBD2
CDR3 DNA: TGTGCCAGCAGCGAAGCTAGCGGGAGGTACACCGGGGAGCTGTTTTTT
CDR3 protein: CASSEASGRYTGELFF

J gene: TRBJ2-2
V gene: TRBV10-1
clone size: -
D gene: -
CDR3 DNA: TGCGCCAGCAGTGAGTCTGAGGGGCTAGTAGGCACCGGGGAGCTGTTTTTT
CDR3 protein: CASSESEGLVGTGELFF

J gene: TRBJ2-7
V gene: TRBV28
clone size: -
D gene: -
CDR3 DNA: TGTGCCAGCGAAAATCTAGATATCGCCAGAGGCTCCTACGAGCAGTACTTC
CDR3 protein: CASENLDIARGSYEQYF